Each of the 14 T cell receptor beta chains below was sequenced from the same sample in a study of cytomegalovirus exposure and HLA in healthy donors. Assay used: immunoSEQ multiplex PCR; TCRdb lists only in-frame clones, some missing. The data show 180,000 or so clones, roughly nine tenths seen once. The sequencing sample was made of PBMCs. The receptors shown here come from a man in his late teens or twenties in good health and CMV-seropositive.

The rearrangement links TRBV28 to TRBJ1-5; a possible D gene is TRBD1 (5 bases). CDR1 and CDR2 (germline): MDHEN, SYDVKM. This CDR3 contains 14 residues. V was shortened by 7 bases and J by 4 bases, with 14 bases between the two germline ends. The CDR3 reads CASIPGEGNQPQHF. As DNA, the CDR3 is TGTGCCAGCATCCCGGGGGAGGGGAATCAGCCCCAGCATTTT.

This clone appeared once. The chain combines TRBV4-3 with TRBJ2-7; 15 nucleotides line up with TRBD2. This CDR3 is built from 18 residues. Germline-derived CDR1 and CDR2 are LGHNA and YSLEER. V was pared by 4 bases and J by 2 bases, with 9 bases of the junction left unmatched. The CDR3 spells CASSPYWTSGRAAYEQYF. The CDR3 DNA is TGCGCCAGCAGCCCGTATTGGACTAGCGGGAGGGCCGCCTACGAGCAGTACTTC.

The genes are TRBV30 and TRBJ1-4, with 7 bases lining up with TRBD1. Germline V gene sequence: CDR1 GTSNPN, CDR2 SVGIG (reference sequence). The J segment lost 5 bases and the V segment lost 0 bases, leaving 9 bases of the junction unmatched. The CDR3 totals 16 residues. This CDR3 reads CAWSVTRQGANEKLFF. In DNA, the CDR3 is TGTGCCTGGAGTGTTACTAGACAGGGAGCAAATGAAAAACTGTTTTTT.

V usage is TRBV9 and J usage is TRBJ2-1; possibly TRBD2 for D (5 bases). Germline CDR1 SGDLS, CDR2 YYNGEE. The V end was cut by 0 bases, the J end by 8 bases, with 12 bases between. This CDR3 is 14 amino acids long. The chain's CDR3 is CASSVGLQRDEQFF. The CDR3 DNA is TGTGCCAGCAGCGTAGGCCTTCAGAGGGATGAGCAGTTCTTC.

This clone was counted between two and nine times. The gene calls are TRBV18 and TRBJ1-6; D not certain. There are 12 residues in the CDR3. Trimming took off 4 bases at V and 8 bases at J, with 6 bases between the two ends. CDR1 and CDR2 (germline): KGHSH, LQKENI. CDR3 coding DNA: TGTGCCAGCTCACACGGTGATTCACCCCTCCACTTT. Protein product: CASSHGDSPLHF.

This clone occurred a few times. The rearrangement uses TRBV13 and TRBJ1-1; D may be TRBD1 (5 bases). Germline CDR1 is PRHDT and CDR2 is FYEKMQ (reference sequence). Trimming stripped 4 bases from V and 8 bases from J, with 14 bases between. The length of the CDR3 is 13 residues. The CDR3 sequence is CASSSPGVEEAFF. The CDR3, as DNA: TGTGCCAGCAGCTCCCCGGGGGTGGAGGAAGCTTTCTTT.

This chain connects TRBV13 to TRBJ2-2; D remains unclear. The germline V gene has CDR1 PRHDT and CDR2 FYEKMQ (reference sequence). V gave up 5 bases and J gave up 3 bases, with 4 bases separating them. The CDR3 loop spans 12 amino acids. The CDR3 DNA sequence: TGTGCCAGCAGCCGAGACACCGGGGAGCTGTTTTTT. Protein product: CASSRDTGELFF.

The chain links TRBV19 to TRBJ1-3; 7 bases fit TRBD1. V lost 10 bases and J lost 2; bases outside the gene matches: 5. Germline lookup yields CDR1 LNHDA and CDR2 SQIVND (reference sequence). The CDR3 sequence is 13 residues long. The CDR3 loop reads CATRQGAGNTIYF. The CDR3 DNA reads as TGTGCCACCAGACAGGGTGCTGGAAACACCATATATTTT. Variable domain in full (rest from reference TRBV19 and TRBJ1-3): DGGITQSPKYLFRKEGQNVTLSCEQNLNHDAMYWYRQDPGQGLRLIYYSQIVNDFQKGDIAEGYSVSREKKESFPLTVTSAQKNPTAFYLCATRQGAGNTIYFGEGSWLTVV.

The CDR3 DNA reads TGTGCCAGCTCACGAACAGGGTCCCACTCCTACGAGCAGTACTTC. Translated: CASSRTGSHSYEQYF. The genes are TRBV18 and TRBJ2-7; D perhaps matches TRBD1 (6 bases). Germline CDR1 and CDR2: KGHSH and LQKENI. With 4 bases removed from V and 0 bases from J, the gap between germline ends came to 13 bases. The CDR3 contains 15 residues.

This rearrangement joins TRBV11-3 to TRBJ2-3; weak D call: TRBD2 (6 bases). Trimming removed 5 bases at V and 4 bases at J, with 19 bases between. Germline V gives CDR1 SGHNT, CDR2 YENEEA. CDR3 length equals 16 residues. CDR3 DNA sequence: TGTGCCAGCAGCGCCCTGACGGGAGAGTACCCAGATACGCAGTATTTT. Translated, it gives CASSALTGEYPDTQYF.

The J gene is TRBJ1-1, the V gene TRBV13; D not certain. Trimming removed 3 bases at V and 4 bases at J, with 6 bases between. The CDR3 contains 12 residues. Germline loops: CDR1 PRHDT, CDR2 FYEKMQ (reference sequence). The CDR3 nucleotides read TGTGCCAGCAGCTTGCAGGTCACTGAAGCTTTCTTT. It translates to CASSLQVTEAFF.

With respect to this clone: One end of the junction fails to match germline, which may point to a read error. This chain uses TRBV7-7 with TRBJ2-1, with a weak D call TRBD1 (6 bases). From germline, CDR1 is SSHAT and CDR2 FNYEAQ (reference sequence). CDR3 length equals 13 residues. CDR3 sequence reads: CASSLKGDNEQFF. The CDR3, as DNA: TGTGCTAGCAGCTTGAAGGGGGACAATGAGCAGTTCTTC. Filled out from reference TRBV7-7 and TRBJ2-1, the complete variable domain reads GAGVSQSPRYKVTKRGQDVTLRCDPISSHATLYWYQQALGQGPEFLTYFNYEAQPDKSGLPSDRFSAERPEGSISTLTIQRTEQRDSAMYRCASSLKGDNEQFFGPGTRLTVL.

The chain's CDR3 is CASSFPSTGTNTEAFF. CDR3 bases: TGCGCCAGCAGCTTTCCCTCGACAGGGACCAACACTGAAGCTTTCTTT. The V call is TRBV5-1, the J call TRBJ1-1; TRBD1 matches 7 bases. This CDR3 is built from 16 residues. Per germline, CDR1 SGHRS and CDR2 YFSETQ. The V gene end was trimmed by 2 bases and the J gene end by 2 bases; junction bases not matched to a gene: 9.

The V call is TRBV29-1, the J call TRBJ1-4; tentatively, D is TRBD1 (6 bases). CDR3 length equals 13 residues. Germline lookup yields CDR1 SQVTM and CDR2 ANQGSEA. The V end lost 6 bases, the J end lost 3 bases, and 11 bases lay between the germline ends. CDR3 nucleotide sequence: TGCAGCGTCCTCAGGGGTTCTAATGAAAAACTGTTTTTT. Its translation is CSVLRGSNEKLFF.